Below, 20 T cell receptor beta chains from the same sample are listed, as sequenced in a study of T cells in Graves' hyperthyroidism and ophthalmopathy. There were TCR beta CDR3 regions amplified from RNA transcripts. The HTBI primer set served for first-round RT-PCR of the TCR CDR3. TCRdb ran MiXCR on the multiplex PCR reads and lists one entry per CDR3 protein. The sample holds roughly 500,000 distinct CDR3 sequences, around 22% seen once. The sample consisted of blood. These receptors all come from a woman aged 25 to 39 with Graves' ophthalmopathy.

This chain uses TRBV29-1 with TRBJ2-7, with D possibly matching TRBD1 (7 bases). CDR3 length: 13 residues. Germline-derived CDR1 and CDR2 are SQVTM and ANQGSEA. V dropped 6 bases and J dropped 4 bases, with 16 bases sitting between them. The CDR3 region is CSVDTGEVYEQYF. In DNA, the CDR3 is TGCAGCGTCGATACAGGGGAGGTGTACGAGCAGTACTTC.

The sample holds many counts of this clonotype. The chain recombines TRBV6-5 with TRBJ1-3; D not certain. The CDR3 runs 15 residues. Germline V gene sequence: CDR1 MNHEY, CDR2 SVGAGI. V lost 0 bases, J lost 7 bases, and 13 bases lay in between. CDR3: CASSYSSSGSNTIYF. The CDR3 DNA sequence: TGTGCCAGCAGTTACTCGAGCTCCGGGTCCAACACCATATATTTT.

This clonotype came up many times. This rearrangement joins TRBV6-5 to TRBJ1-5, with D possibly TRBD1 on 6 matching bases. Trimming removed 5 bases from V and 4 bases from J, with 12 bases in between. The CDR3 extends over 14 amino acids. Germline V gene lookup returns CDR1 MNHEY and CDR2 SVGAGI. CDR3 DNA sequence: TGTGCCAGCAGTCCAGGACAGATAAATCAGCCCCAGCATTTT. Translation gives CASSPGQINQPQHF.

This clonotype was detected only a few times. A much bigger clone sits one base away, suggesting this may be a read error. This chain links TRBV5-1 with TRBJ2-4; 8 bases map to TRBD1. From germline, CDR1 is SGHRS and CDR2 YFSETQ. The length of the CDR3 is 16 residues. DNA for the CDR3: TGCGCCGGCAGCCAAGCCCGACAGGGGGCCAAAAACATTCAGTACTTC. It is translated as CAGSQARQGAKNIQYF.

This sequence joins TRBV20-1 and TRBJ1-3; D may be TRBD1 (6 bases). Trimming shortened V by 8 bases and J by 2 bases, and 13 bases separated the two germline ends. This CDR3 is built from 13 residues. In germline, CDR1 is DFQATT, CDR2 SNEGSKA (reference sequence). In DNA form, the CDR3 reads TGCAGTCCGAGGGAGGGGGCTGGAAACACCATATATTTT. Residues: CSPREGAGNTIYF.

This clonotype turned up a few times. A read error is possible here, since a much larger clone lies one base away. The CDR3 protein is CAWNRDSSYEQYF. The CDR3 coding sequence is TGTGCCTGGAACAGGGACAGCTCCTACGAGCAGTACTTC. The J gene is TRBJ2-7, the V gene TRBV30; 7 nucleotides match TRBD1. The V segment lost 4 bases and the J segment 0 bases; nucleotides outside the gene matches: 3. Germline-derived CDR1 and CDR2 are GTSNPN and SVGIG (reference sequence). The CDR3 is 13 amino acids. The complete variable domain, with remaining parts taken from reference TRBV30 and TRBJ2-7, reads SQTIHQWPATLVQPVGSPLSLECTVEGTSNPNLYWYRQAAGRGLQLLFYSVGIGQISSEVPQNLSASRPQDRQFILSSKKLLLSDSGFYLCAWNRDSSYEQYFGPGTRLTVT.

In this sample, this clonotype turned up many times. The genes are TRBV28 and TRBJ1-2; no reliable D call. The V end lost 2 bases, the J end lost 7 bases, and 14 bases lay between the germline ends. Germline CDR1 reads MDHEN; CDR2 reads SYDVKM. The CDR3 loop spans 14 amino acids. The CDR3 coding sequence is TGTGCCAGCAGTTTACGCGAGGGCGGAGGTGGCTACACCTTC. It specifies CASSLREGGGGYTF.

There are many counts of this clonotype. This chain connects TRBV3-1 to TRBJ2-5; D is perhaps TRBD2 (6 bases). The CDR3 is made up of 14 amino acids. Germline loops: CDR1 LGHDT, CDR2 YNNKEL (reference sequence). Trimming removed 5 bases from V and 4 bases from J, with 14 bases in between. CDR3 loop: CASSWAVGGETQYF. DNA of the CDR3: TGTGCCAGCAGCTGGGCCGTGGGGGGAGAGACCCAGTACTTC.

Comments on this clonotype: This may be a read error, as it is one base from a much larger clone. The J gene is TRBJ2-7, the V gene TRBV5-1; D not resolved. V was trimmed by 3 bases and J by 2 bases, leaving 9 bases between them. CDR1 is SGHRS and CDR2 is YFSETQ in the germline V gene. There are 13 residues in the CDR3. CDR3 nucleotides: TGCGCCAGCAGCTCTGACACGGCCTACGAGCAGTACTTC. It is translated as CASSSDTAYEQYF.

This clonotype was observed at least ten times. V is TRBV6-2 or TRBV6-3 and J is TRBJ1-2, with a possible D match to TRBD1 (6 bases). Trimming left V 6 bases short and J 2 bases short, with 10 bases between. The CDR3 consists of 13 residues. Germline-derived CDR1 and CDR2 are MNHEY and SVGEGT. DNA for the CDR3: TGTGCCAGCAGCGTCGACAGGAACTATGGCTACACCTTC. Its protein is CASSVDRNYGYTF.

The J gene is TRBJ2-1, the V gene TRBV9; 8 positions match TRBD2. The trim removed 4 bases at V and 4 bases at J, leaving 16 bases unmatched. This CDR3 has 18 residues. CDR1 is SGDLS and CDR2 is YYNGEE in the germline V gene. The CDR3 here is CASSTSTPLAGRYNEQFF. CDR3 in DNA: TGTGCCAGCAGCACATCCACCCCGCTAGCGGGTCGATACAATGAGCAGTTCTTC.

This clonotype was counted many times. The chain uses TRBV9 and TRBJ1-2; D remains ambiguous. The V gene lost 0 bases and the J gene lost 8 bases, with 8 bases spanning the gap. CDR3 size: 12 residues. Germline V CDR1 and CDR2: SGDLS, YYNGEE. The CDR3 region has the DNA TGTGCCAGCAGCGTAGCGTCCGCAGGCTACACCTTC. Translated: CASSVASAGYTF.

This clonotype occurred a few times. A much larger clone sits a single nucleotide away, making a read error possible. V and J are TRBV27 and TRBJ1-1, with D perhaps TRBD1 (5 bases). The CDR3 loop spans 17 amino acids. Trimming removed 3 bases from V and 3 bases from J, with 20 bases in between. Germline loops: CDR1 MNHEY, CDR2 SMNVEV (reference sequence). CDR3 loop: CASSLGTEAGRHTEAFF. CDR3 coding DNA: TGTGCCAGCAGTTTGGGCACCGAGGCAGGGCGGCACACTGAAGCTTTCTTT.

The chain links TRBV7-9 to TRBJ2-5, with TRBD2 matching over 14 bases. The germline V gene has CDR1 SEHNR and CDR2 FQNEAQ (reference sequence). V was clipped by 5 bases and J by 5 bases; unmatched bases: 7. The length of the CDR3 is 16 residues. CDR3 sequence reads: CASSPGLAGVGETQYF. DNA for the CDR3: TGTGCCAGCAGCCCGGGACTAGCGGGAGTGGGCGAGACCCAGTACTTC.

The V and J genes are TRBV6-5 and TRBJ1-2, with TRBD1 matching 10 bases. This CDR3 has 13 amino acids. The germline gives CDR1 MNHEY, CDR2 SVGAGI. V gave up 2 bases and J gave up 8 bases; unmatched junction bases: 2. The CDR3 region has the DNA TGTGCCAGCAGTTACGGACAGGGGGTAGGCTACACCTTC. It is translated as CASSYGQGVGYTF.

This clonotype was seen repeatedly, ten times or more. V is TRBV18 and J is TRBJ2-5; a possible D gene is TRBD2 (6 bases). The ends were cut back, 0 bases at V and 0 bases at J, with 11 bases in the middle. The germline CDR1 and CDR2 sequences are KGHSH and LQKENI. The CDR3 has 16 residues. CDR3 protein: CASSPPSRGDQETQYF. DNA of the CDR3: TGTGCCAGCTCACCACCGTCTCGCGGGGACCAAGAGACCCAGTACTTC.

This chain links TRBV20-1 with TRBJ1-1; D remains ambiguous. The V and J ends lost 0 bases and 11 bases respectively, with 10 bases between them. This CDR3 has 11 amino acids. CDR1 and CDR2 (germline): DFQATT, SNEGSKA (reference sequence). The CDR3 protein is CSARESIRAFF. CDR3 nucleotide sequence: TGCAGTGCTAGAGAGAGCATACGGGCTTTCTTT.

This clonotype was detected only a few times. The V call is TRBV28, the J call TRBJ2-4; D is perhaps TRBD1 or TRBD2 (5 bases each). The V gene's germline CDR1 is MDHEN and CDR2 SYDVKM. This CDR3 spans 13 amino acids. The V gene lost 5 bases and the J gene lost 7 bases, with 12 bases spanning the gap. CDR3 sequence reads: CASSPGTVNIQYF. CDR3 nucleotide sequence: TGTGCCAGCAGTCCCGGGACGGTGAACATTCAGTACTTC.

CDR3 amino acids: CASSYFEGTTYEQYF. CDR3 bases: TGTGCCAGCAGTTATTTTGAGGGGACGACCTACGAGCAGTACTTC. J is TRBJ2-7 and V is TRBV6-5; either TRBD1 or TRBD2 may supply D (5 bases each). CDR1 MNHEY and CDR2 SVGAGI come from the germline V gene. The V gene lost 3 bases and the J gene lost 2 bases, with 14 bases spanning the gap. The length of the CDR3 is 15 residues.

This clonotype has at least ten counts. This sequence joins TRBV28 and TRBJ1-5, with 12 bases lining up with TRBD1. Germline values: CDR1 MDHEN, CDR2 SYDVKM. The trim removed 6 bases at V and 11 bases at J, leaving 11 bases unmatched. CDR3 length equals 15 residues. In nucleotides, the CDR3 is TGTGCCAGCAGCCAACCGGGACAGGGGGCGTTAGCCCAGCATTTT. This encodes CASSQPGQGALAQHF.